One and the same sample provided the 8 T cell receptor beta chains below, sequenced in a study of blood T cell repertoires in COVID-19 (dated by TCRdb to 2019 to 2021). The library was made by the immunoSEQ multiplex PCR assay. TCRdb carries this immuneACCESS record with in-frame sequences only. Its versions omit some clonotypes, under half of them owing to an unresolved V gene in the studies checked, with the rest unexplained. Present in this sample are more than 85,000 clones, around 90% of which were seen just once. Together, the top ten hold about 4% of the sample. Sequenced: peripheral blood. These receptors were collected from a human donor with COVID-19, enrolled during active disease. The donor label of this sample is uncertain.

The chain links TRBV2 to TRBJ1-2, with TRBD1 matching 8 bases. Looked up from germline, CDR1 is SNHLY and CDR2 is FYNNEI. J lost 6 bases, V lost 6 bases, and 9 bases had no gene match. This CDR3 is 14 amino acids long. The CDR3 DNA follows: TGTGCCAGCAGCTCGACAGGGGTCCCCAATGGCTACACCTTC. Translation: CASSSTGVPNGYTF.

The J gene is TRBJ1-6, the V gene TRBV5-1; D might be TRBD1 (5 bases). Trimming left V 0 bases short and J 7 bases short, with 8 bases between. The CDR3 totals 14 residues. In germline, CDR1 is SGHRS, CDR2 YFSETQ. This CDR3 reads CASSLEGQNSPLHF. In DNA form, the CDR3 reads TGCGCCAGCAGCTTGGAGGGGCAGAATTCACCCCTCCACTTT.

The V call is TRBV2, the J call TRBJ1-4; no clear D gene. CDR1 is SNHLY and CDR2 is FYNNEI in the germline V gene. V gave up 3 bases and J gave up 4 bases, with 9 bases separating them. CDR3 length: 14 amino acids. The CDR3 nucleotides are TGTGCCAGCAGTGATCCGCGCCTTAATGAAAAACTGTTTTTT. Translation gives CASSDPRLNEKLFF.

This sequence joins TRBV5-6 and TRBJ2-7; 9 bases map to TRBD1. V lost 1 base, J lost 0 bases, and 2 bases stayed unmatched. CDR3 size: 15 residues. Germline V gives CDR1 SGHDT, CDR2 YYEEEE. The CDR3 sequence is CASSLWDRDSYEQYF. CDR3 nucleotides: TGTGCCAGCAGCTTGTGGGACAGGGACTCCTACGAGCAGTACTTC.

A few counts support this clone. This sequence joins TRBV11-2 and TRBJ2-1; weak D call: TRBD1 (5 bases). V shed 0 bases and J shed 6 bases, with 18 bases lying between them. The germline V gene has CDR1 SGHAT and CDR2 FQNNGV. The CDR3 has 17 amino acids. DNA of the CDR3: TGTGCCAGCAGCTTAGATCACGGGCAGGGTCCGACCAATGAGCAGTTCTTC. As protein: CASSLDHGQGPTNEQFF.

This sequence joins TRBV25-1 and TRBJ2-3, with D perhaps TRBD1 (6 bases). The CDR3 loop spans 14 amino acids. V was pared by 5 bases and J by 2 bases, with 11 bases between. Germline V gene data show CDR1 as MGHDK and CDR2 as SYGVNS. The CDR3 DNA reads as TGTGCCAGCAGTCTAGGGGGAACCACAGATACGCAGTATTTT. It encodes CASSLGGTTDTQYF.

The chain combines TRBV6-5 with TRBJ1-2; possible D gene TRBD1, 6 bases. Germline loops: CDR1 MNHEY, CDR2 SVGAGI. Trimming removed 6 bases from V and 4 bases from J, with 9 bases in between. This CDR3 contains 12 residues. Written as DNA, the CDR3 is TGTGCCAGCAGCGAGGACAGCTATGGCTACACCTTC. It codes for CASSEDSYGYTF.

The chain combines TRBV5-1 with TRBJ1-4; 7 nucleotides match TRBD1. The CDR3 has 14 residues. Looked up from germline, CDR1 is SGHRS and CDR2 is YFSETQ. V was clipped by 4 bases and J by 4 bases; unmatched bases: 4. The CDR3 nucleotides are TGCGCCAGCAGCAGACAGGGTTATAATGAAAAACTGTTTTTT. Encoded protein: CASSRQGYNEKLFF. The whole variable domain, remainder taken from reference TRBV5-1 and TRBJ1-4, is KAGVTQTPRYLIKTRGQQVTLSCSPISGHRSVSWYQQTPGQGLQFLFEYFSETQRNKGNFPGRFSGRQFSNSRSEMNVSTLELGDSALYLCASSRQGYNEKLFFGSGTQLSVL.